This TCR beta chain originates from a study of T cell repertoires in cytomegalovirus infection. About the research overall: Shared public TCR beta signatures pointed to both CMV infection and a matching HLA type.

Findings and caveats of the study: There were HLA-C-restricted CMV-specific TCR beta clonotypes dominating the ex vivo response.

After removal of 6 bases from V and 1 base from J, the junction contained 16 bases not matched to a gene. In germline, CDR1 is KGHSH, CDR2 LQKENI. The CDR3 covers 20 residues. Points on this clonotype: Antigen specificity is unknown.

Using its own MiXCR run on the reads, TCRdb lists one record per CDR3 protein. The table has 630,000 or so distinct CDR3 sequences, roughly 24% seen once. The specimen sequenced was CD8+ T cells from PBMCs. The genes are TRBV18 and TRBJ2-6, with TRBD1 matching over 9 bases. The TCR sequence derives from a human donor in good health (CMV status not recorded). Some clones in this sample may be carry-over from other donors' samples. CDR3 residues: CASSRLADRGKASGANVLTF. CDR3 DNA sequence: TGTGCCAGCTCGCGCCTAGCGGACAGGGGAAAAGCATCTGGGGCCAACGTCCTGACTTTC.